This T cell receptor beta chain stems from a study of blood T cell repertoires in COVID-19. Clinical history reported by participants formed the basis on which cohorts were assigned. Exposed study participants had met a COVID-19 case within 2 weeks before entry. TCRdb's copy holds only in-frame clones and misses some; the assay was immunoSEQ multiplex PCR. Here the sample spans about 430,000 clones, roughly 90% being singletons. Sequenced: PBMCs or T cells enriched from blood (not recorded which). The TCR was taken from a woman under 30 who had been exposed to COVID-19.

CDR3 coding DNA: TGTGCCAGCAGCCCCCGGGGGGCGGAGAGCAATGAGCAGTTCTTC. This encodes CASSPRGAESNEQFF. The chain employs TRBV11-3 and TRBJ2-1, with D possibly TRBD2 on 7 matching bases. V lost 5 bases, J lost 6 bases, and 17 bases lay in between. The CDR3 is made up of 15 amino acids. CDR1 is SGHNT and CDR2 is YENEEA in the germline V gene.